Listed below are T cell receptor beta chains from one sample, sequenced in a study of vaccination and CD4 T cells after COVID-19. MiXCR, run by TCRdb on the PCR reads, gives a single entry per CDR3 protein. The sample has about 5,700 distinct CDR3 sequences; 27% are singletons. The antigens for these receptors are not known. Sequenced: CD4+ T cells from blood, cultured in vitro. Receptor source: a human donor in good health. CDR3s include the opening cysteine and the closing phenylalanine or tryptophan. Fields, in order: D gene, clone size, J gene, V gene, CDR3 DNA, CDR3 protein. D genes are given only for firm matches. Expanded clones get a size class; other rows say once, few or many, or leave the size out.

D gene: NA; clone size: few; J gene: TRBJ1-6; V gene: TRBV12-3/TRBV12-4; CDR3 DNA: TGTGCCAGCAGGCGGAGTAATTCACCCCTCCACTTT; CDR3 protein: CASRRSNSPLHF
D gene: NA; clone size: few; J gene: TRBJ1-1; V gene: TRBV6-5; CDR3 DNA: TGTGCCAGCAGTTACGAGCCGAACACTGAAGCTTTCTTT; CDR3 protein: CASSYEPNTEAFF
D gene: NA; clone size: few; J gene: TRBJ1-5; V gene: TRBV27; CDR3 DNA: TGTGCCAGCAGTTTATTAACAGGAGAGGGGAAACAGCCCCAGCATTTT; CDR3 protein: CASSLLTGEGKQPQHF
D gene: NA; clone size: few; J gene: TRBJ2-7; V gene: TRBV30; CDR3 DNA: TGTGCCTGGAGTGTCAGGACACCCTACGAGCAGTACTTC; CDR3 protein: CAWSVRTPYEQYF
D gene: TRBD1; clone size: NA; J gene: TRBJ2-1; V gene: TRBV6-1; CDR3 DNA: TGTGCCAGCACCCGGACAGGGACCAATGAGCAGTTCTTC; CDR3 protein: CASTRTGTNEQFF
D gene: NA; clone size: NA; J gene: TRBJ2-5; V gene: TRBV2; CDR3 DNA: TGTGCCAGCAGTGAGAGGACCCAGTACTTC; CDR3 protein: CASSERTQYF
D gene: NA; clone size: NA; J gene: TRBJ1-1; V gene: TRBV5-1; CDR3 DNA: TGCGCCAGCAGCTTGGAGCGTAAGGAAGCTTTCTTT; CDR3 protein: CASSLERKEAFF
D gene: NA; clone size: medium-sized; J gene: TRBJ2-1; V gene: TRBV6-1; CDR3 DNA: TGTGCCAGCAGTGAACTAGTGGGTGGCTACAATGAGCAGTTCTTC; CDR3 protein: CASSELVGGYNEQFF
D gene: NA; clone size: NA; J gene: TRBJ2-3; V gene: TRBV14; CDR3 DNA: TGTGCCAGCAACCCAACAGGGCCCGGTACGCAGTATTTT; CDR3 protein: CASNPTGPGTQYF
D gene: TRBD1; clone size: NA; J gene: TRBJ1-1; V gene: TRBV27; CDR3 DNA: TGTGCCAGCTGGACAGGGCTCGCGAACACTGAAGCTTTCTTT; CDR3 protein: CASWTGLANTEAFF
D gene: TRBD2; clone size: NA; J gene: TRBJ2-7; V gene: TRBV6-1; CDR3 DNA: TGTGCCAGCAGTGAAGGACTAGCGGAGTACTTC; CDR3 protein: CASSEGLAEYF
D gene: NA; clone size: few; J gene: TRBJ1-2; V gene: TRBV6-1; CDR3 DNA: TGTGCCAGCAGGGAGGGAGGGTCCCTTATGAATGGCTACACCTTC; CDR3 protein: CASREGGSLMNGYTF
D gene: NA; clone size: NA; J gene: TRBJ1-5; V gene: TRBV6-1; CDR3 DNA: TGTGCCAGAAACTCAGGGCAGGGAACAAATCAGCCCCAGCATTTT; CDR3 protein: CARNSGQGTNQPQHF
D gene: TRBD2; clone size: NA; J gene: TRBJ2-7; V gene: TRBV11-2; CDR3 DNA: TGTGCCAGCAGCTTAAAGTTCGGGGCTAGCGGTTACGAGCAGTACTTC; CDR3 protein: CASSLKFGASGYEQYF
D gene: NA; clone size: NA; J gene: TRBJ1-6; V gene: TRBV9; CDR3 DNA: TGTGCCAGCAGCGTAGGGATAGGTTGGACACCCCTCCACTTT; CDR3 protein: CASSVGIGWTPLHF
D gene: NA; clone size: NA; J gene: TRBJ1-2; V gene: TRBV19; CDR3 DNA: TGTGCCAGTAGCCCCATGGAGGGGAGCGGGATATATGGCTACACCTTC; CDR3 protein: CASSPMEGSGIYGYTF
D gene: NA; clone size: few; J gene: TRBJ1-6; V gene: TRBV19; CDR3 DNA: TGTGCCAGCACCACCGGAACGTATTCACCCCTCCACTTT; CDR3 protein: CASTTGTYSPLHF
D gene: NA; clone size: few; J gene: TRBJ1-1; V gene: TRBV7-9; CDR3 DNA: TGTGCCAGCAGCTCCGAAGCGGGGGCTAAAGCTTTCTTT; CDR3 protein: CASSSEAGAKAFF
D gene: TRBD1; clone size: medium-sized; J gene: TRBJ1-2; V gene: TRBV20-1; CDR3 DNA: TGCAGTGCTAGAGATCCCCTGACAGGGCTTACCTATGGCTACACCTTC; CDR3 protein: CSARDPLTGLTYGYTF
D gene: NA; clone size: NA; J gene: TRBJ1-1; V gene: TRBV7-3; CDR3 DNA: TGTGCCAGCAGCCCACAATACGGGAGCACTGAAGCTTTCTTT; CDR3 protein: CASSPQYGSTEAFF
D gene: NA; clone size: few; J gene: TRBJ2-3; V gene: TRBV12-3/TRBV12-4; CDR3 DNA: TGTGCCAGCAGTTTTTGGGGCACAGATACGCAGTATTTT; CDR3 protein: CASSFWGTDTQYF
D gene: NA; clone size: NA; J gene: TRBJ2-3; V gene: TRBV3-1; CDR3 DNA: TGTGCCAGCAGCCGACAGACTGGGACAGATACGCAGTATTTT; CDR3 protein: CASSRQTGTDTQYF
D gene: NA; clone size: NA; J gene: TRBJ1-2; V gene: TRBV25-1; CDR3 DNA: TGTGCCAGCAGTGAAAATCCCCCAAGGGAGGGCTACACCTTC; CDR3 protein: CASSENPPREGYTF
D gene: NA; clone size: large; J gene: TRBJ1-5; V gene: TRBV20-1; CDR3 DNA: TGCAGTGCTAGGTCGAACAGGGTGGGTGGTCAGCCCCAGCATTTT; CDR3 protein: CSARSNRVGGQPQHF
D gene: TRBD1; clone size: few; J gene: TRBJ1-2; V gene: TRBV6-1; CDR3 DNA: TGTGCCAGCGTGAGACAGGGGAACTATGGCTACACCTTC; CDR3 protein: CASVRQGNYGYTF
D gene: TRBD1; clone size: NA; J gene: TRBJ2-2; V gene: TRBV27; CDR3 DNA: TGTGCCAGCAGTTCAAAGACAGGGGTAACCGGGGAGCTGTTTTTT; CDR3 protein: CASSSKTGVTGELFF
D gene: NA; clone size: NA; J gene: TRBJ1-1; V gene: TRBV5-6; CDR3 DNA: TGTGCCAGCAGCTCAAACAGGGCCCGAATTCAAGCTTTCTTT; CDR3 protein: CASSSNRARIQAFF
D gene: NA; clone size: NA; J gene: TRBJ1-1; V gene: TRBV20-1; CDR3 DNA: TGCAGTGCTTTAGACAGGACTGAAGCTTTCTTT; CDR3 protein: CSALDRTEAFF
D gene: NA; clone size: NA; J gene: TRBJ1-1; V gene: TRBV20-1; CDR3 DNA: TGCAGTGCTAGTGGGGTAGCTGCGGACACTGAAGCTTTCTTT; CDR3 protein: CSASGVAADTEAFF
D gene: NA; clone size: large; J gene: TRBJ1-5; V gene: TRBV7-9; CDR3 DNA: TGTGCCAGCAGCTTAGGTTTAGGGGAGGGGCGCAATCAGCCCCAGCATTTT; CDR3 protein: CASSLGLGEGRNQPQHF
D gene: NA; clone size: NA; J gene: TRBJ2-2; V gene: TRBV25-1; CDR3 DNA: TGTGCCAGCATCGGGGCGAACACCGGGGAGCTGTTTTTT; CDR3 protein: CASIGANTGELFF
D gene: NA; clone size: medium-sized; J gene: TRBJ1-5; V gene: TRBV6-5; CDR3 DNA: TGTGCCAGCAGTTCCGGGGGGCGCCAGCCCCAGCATTTT; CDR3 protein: CASSSGGRQPQHF
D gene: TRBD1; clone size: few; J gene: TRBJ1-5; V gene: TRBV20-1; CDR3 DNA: TGCAGTGCCCAGGGACAGACCAATCAGCCCCAGCATTTT; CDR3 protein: CSAQGQTNQPQHF
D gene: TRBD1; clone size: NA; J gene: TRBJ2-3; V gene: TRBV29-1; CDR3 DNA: TGCAGCGTTGGACAGGGAAGATATACGCAGTATTTT; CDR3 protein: CSVGQGRYTQYF
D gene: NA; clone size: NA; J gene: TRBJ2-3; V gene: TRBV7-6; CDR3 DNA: TGTGCCAGCAGCTTCACGGGGGCCAGAGAATACACAGATACGCAGTATTTT; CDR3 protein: CASSFTGAREYTDTQYF
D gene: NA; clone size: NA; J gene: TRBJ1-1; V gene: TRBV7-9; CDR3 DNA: TGTGCCAGCGGCTTAATTGGGGGTTCCACTGAAGCTTTCTTT; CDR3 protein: CASGLIGGSTEAFF
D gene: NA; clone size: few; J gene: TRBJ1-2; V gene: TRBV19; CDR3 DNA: TGTGCCAGTAGTCCCGGGACGCCCGGTAGTGGCTACACCTTC; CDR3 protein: CASSPGTPGSGYTF
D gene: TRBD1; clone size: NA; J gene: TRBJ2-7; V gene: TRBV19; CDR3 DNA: TGTGCCAGTTCGGGACAGGGTCTTTACGAGCAGTACTTC; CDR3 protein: CASSGQGLYEQYF
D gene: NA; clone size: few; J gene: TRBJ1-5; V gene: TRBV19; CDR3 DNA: TGTGCCAGTGCCGTAGGGCCTAATCAGCCCCAGCATTTT; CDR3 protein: CASAVGPNQPQHF
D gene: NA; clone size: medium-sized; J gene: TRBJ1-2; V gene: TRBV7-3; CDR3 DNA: TGTGCCAGCAGCTTAACCCCGGCCCTTGAGGGCTACACCTTC; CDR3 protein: CASSLTPALEGYTF
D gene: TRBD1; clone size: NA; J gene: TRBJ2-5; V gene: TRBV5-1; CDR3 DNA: TGCCCCAGCAGCTTGGCCGTTCTCTCGACAGGGGGCTTGTTCCAAGAGACCCAGTACTTC; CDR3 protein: CPSSLAVLSTGGLFQETQYF